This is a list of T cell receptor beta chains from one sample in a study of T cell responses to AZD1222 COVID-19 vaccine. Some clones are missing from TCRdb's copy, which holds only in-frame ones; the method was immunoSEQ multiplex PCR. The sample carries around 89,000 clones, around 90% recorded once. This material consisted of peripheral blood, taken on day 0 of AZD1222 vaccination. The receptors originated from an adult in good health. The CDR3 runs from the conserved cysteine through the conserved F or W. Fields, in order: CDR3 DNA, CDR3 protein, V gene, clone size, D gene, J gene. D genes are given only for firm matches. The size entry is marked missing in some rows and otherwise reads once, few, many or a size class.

DNA: TGCGCCAGCAGCTTGGGGGAACTTGGCTACACCTTC
CDR3: CASSLGELGYTF
V: TRBV5-1
size: once
D: -
J: TRBJ1-2

DNA: TGTGCCACCAGCACAGGACAGGGGGCCTACAATGAGCAGTTCTTC
CDR3: CATSTGQGAYNEQFF
V: TRBV15
size: -
D: TRBD1
J: TRBJ2-1

DNA: TGTGCCAGCAGGCTCGGAGGGGGGCCCCAGCATTTT
CDR3: CASRLGGGPQHF
V: TRBV12-3/TRBV12-4
size: -
D: -
J: TRBJ1-5

DNA: TGCGCCAGCAGCCAAGAAACAGGGTCAACCCAAGAGACCCAGTACTTC
CDR3: CASSQETGSTQETQYF
V: TRBV4-3
size: -
D: -
J: TRBJ2-5

DNA: TGTGCCAGCAGCGCTTTCACGGTGAACACTGAAGCTTTCTTT
CDR3: CASSAFTVNTEAFF
V: TRBV9
size: -
D: -
J: TRBJ1-1

DNA: TGTGCCAGCCTCCCCCCCGAGGAAACTGAAGCTTTCTTT
CDR3: CASLPPEETEAFF
V: TRBV6-5
size: -
D: -
J: TRBJ1-1

DNA: TGTGCCAGCAGCCCCCACACCAATTCACCCCTCCACTTT
CDR3: CASSPHTNSPLHF
V: TRBV7-2
size: -
D: -
J: TRBJ1-6

DNA: TGTGCCAGCAGATCCTCCGGGACAGTGAGTTCACCCCTCCACTTT
CDR3: CASRSSGTVSSPLHF
V: TRBV7-3
size: -
D: TRBD1
J: TRBJ1-6

DNA: TGTGCCAGTAGTATAGCCCCAGGGGCTCCCCCTTGGGGCTACACCTTC
CDR3: CASSIAPGAPPWGYTF
V: TRBV19
size: -
D: -
J: TRBJ1-2

DNA: TGTGCCAGCAGCCCGGGGACAGGGGTCACTGAAGCTTTCTTT
CDR3: CASSPGTGVTEAFF
V: TRBV9
size: -
D: TRBD1
J: TRBJ1-1

DNA: TGCGCCAGCAGCTTGGTTCCTGATACGCAGTATTTT
CDR3: CASSLVPDTQYF
V: TRBV5-1
size: -
D: -
J: TRBJ2-3

DNA: TGTGCCAGCAGCTTAGTAATCTATGGCTACACCTTC
CDR3: CASSLVIYGYTF
V: TRBV7-2
size: -
D: -
J: TRBJ1-2

DNA: TGTGCCAGCAGCCCCGGCCGGATGCAGGAGACCCAGTACTTC
CDR3: CASSPGRMQETQYF
V: TRBV9
size: -
D: -
J: TRBJ2-5

DNA: TGTGCCAGCAGCGTAGCTCAAATGAACACTGAAGCTTTCTTT
CDR3: CASSVAQMNTEAFF
V: TRBV9
size: -
D: -
J: TRBJ1-1

DNA: TGTGCCATCAGTGGGACAGGGCGTGAGACCCAGTACTTC
CDR3: CAISGTGRETQYF
V: TRBV10-3
size: -
D: TRBD1
J: TRBJ2-5

DNA: TGTGCCAGCAGTGCAACCTCGACAGAAAGTAATGAAAAACTGTTTTTT
CDR3: CASSATSTESNEKLFF
V: TRBV27
size: -
D: -
J: TRBJ1-4

DNA: TGCGCCAGCAGCTTTGCCCCGGGACTAACCTCCAATGAGCAGTTCTTC
CDR3: CASSFAPGLTSNEQFF
V: TRBV5-1
size: -
D: TRBD2
J: TRBJ2-1

DNA: TGTGCCAGCAGTGAAAAGGGGGCCTTTGGGGCCAAAAACATTCAGTACTTC
CDR3: CASSEKGAFGAKNIQYF
V: TRBV2
size: once
D: TRBD1
J: TRBJ2-4

DNA: TGTGCCAGCAGCTTATCTGGGCTCGGGAATTCACCCCTCCACTTT
CDR3: CASSLSGLGNSPLHF
V: TRBV7-3
size: -
D: -
J: TRBJ1-6

DNA: TGTGCCAGCAGCATAGCGGGGGGACTTCCTAGCACAGATACGCAGTATTTT
CDR3: CASSIAGGLPSTDTQYF
V: TRBV3-1/TRBV3-2
size: -
D: TRBD2
J: TRBJ2-3

DNA: TGTGCCAGCATACGTAGCGGATTCACAGATACGCAGTATTTT
CDR3: CASIRSGFTDTQYF
V: TRBV2
size: -
D: -
J: TRBJ2-3

DNA: TGTGCCAGCAGCCAAGGGGGGAGGACCTACGAGCAGTACTTC
CDR3: CASSQGGRTYEQYF
V: TRBV3-1/TRBV3-2
size: -
D: -
J: TRBJ2-7

DNA: TGTGCCATCAGTCAGTCCCAGGGGAATGAGCAGTTCTTC
CDR3: CAISQSQGNEQFF
V: TRBV10-3
size: -
D: -
J: TRBJ2-1

DNA: TGTGCCAGCAGCTATAGACAGGGGTCTAACTATGGCTACACCTTC
CDR3: CASSYRQGSNYGYTF
V: TRBV7-2
size: -
D: TRBD1
J: TRBJ1-2

DNA: TGTGCCAGCAGTTCTACATCTGACGATGAGCAGTTCTTC
CDR3: CASSSTSDDEQFF
V: TRBV7-3
size: -
D: -
J: TRBJ2-1